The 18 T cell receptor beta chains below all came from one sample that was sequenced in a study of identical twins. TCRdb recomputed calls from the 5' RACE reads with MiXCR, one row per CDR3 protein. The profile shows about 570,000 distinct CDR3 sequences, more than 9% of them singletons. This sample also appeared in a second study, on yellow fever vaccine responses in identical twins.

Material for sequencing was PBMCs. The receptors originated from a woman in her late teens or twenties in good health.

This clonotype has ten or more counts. CDR3 residues: CASSFTNTGLIQPQHF. The CDR3 region has the DNA TGTGCCAGCAGTTTTACCAACACAGGGTTGATCCAGCCCCAGCATTTT. The genes are TRBV27 and TRBJ1-5; tentative D call: TRBD1 (6 bases). The CDR3 has 16 residues. CDR1 and CDR2 from the germline V gene are MNHEY and SMNVEV (reference sequence). Trimming pared 3 bases from V and 7 bases from J, leaving 19 bases between.

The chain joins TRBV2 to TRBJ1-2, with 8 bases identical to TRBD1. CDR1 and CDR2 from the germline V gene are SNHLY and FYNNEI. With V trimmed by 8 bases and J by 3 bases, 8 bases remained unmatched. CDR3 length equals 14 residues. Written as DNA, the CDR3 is TGTGCCAGCCTCCACAGGGGGTATGACTATGGCTACACCTTC. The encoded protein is CASLHRGYDYGYTF. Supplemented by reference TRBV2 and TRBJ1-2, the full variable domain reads EPEVTQTPSHQVTQMGQEVILRCVPISNHLYFYWYRQILGQKVEFLVSFYNNEISEKSEIFDDQFSVERPDGSNFTLKIRSTKLEDSAMYFCASLHRGYDYGYTFGSGTRLTVV.

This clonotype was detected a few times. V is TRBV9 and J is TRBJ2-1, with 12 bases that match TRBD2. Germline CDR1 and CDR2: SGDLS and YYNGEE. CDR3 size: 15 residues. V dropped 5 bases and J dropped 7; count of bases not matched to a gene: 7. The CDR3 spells CASSRLAGAENEQFF. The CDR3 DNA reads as TGTGCCAGCAGTCGACTAGCGGGAGCGGAGAATGAGCAGTTCTTC.

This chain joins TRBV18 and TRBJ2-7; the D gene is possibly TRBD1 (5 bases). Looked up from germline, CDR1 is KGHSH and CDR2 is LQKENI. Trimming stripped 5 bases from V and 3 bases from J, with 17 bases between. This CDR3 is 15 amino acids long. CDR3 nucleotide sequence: TGTGCCAGCTCAGCCGAAGCAGGGCCGAACTACGAGCAGTACTTC. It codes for CASSAEAGPNYEQYF.

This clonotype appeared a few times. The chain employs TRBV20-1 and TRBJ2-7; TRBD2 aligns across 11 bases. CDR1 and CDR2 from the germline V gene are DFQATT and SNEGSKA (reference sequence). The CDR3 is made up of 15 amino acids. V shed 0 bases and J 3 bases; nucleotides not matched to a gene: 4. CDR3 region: CSAREASGGSYEQYF. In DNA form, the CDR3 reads TGCAGTGCTAGAGAGGCTAGCGGGGGGAGCTACGAGCAGTACTTC.

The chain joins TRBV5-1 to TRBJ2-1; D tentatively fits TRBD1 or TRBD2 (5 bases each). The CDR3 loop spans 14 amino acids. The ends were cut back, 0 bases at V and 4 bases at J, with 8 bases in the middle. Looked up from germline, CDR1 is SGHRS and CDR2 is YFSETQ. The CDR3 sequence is CASSLGDLYNEQFF. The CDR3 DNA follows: TGCGCCAGCAGCTTGGGGGACCTTTACAATGAGCAGTTCTTC.

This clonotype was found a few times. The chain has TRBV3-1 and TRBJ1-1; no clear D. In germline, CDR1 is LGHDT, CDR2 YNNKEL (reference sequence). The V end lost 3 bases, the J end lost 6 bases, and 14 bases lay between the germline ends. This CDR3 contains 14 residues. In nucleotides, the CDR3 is TGTGCCAGCAGCCATTCCGGAGGTAAGGCTGAAGCTTTCTTT. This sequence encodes CASSHSGGKAEAFF.

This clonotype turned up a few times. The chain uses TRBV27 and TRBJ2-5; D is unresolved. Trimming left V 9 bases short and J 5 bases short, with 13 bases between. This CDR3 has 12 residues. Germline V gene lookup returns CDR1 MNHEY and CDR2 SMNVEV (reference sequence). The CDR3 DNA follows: TGTGCCAGTCGGCACCCGGGTGAGACCCAGTACTTC. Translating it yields CASRHPGETQYF.

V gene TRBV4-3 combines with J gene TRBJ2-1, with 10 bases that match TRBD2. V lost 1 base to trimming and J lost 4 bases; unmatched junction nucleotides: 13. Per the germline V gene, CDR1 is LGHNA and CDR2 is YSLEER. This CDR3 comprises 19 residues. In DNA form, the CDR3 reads TGCGCCAGCAGCCAAGGAACAGCGGGAGGGAGGGGAATATACAATGAGCAGTTCTTC. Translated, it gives CASSQGTAGGRGIYNEQFF.

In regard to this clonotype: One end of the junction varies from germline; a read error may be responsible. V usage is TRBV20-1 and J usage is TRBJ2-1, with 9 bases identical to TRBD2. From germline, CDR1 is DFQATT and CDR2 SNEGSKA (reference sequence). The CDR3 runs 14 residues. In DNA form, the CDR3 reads TGCAATGCTCAGACTAGCGGAGACTACAATGAGCAGTTCTTC. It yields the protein CNAQTSGDYNEQFF.

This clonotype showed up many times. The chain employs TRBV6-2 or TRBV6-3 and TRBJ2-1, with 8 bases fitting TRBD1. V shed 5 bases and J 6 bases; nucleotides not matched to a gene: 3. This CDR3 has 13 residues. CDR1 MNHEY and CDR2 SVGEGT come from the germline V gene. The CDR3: CASSRQGINEQFF. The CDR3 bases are TGTGCCAGCAGTCGACAGGGGATCAATGAGCAGTTCTTC.

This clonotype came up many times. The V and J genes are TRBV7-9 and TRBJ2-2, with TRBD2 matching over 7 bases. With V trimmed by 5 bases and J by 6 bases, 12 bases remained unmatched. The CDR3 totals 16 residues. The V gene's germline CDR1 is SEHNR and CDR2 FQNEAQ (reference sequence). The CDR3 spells CASSTTILADPGELFF. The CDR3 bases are TGTGCCAGCAGCACAACAATTCTAGCGGACCCCGGGGAGCTGTTTTTT.

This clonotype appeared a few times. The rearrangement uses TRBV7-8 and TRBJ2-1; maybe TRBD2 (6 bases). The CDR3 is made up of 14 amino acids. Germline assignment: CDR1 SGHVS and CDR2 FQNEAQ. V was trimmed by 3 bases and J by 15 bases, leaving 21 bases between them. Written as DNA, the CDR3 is TGTGCCAGCAGCTTTACTAGCAGGGAAGGCGCCGGGTTCTTC. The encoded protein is CASSFTSREGAGFF. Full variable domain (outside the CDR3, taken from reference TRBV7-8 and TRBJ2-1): GAGVSQSPRYKVAKRGQDVALRCDPISGHVSLFWYQQALGQGPEFLTYFQNEAQLDKSGLPSDRFFAERPEGSVSTLKIQRTQQEDSAVYLCASSFTSREGAGFFGPGTRLTVL.

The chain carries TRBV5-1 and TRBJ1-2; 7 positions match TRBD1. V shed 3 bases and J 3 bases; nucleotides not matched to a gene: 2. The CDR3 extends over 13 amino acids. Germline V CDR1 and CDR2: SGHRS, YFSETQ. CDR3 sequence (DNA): TGCGCCAGCAGCTGGGACAGAGACTATGGCTACACCTTC. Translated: CASSWDRDYGYTF.

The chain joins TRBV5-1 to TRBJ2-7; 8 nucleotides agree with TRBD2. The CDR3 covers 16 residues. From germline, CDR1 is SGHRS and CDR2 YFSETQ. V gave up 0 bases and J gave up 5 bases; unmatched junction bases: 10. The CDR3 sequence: CASSLGLAPGAHEQYF. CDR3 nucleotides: TGCGCCAGCAGCTTGGGACTAGCGCCGGGGGCCCACGAGCAGTACTTC.

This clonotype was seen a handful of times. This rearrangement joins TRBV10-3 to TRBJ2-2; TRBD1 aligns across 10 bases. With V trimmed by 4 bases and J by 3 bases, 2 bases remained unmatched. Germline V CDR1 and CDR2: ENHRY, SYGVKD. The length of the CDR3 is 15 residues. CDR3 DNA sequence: TGTGCCATCAGTGGAGGGACAGGGGACACCGGGGAGCTGTTTTTT. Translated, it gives CAISGGTGDTGELFF.

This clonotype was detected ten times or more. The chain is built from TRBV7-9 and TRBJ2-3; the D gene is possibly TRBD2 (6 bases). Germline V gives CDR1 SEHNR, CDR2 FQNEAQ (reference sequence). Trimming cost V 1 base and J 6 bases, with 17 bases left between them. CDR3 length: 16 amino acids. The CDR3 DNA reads TGTGCCAGCAGCTTAGTCTCAGCCATTGGAGGGGATACGCAGTATTTT. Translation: CASSLVSAIGGDTQYF.

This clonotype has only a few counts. The CDR3 DNA follows: TGTGCCAGCAGCGCTAGACGGGGGATCGAGCAGTACTTC. Its protein product is CASSARRGIEQYF. V gene TRBV7-9 combines with J gene TRBJ2-7, with D perhaps TRBD2 (6 bases). The CDR3 spans 13 residues. The V end was cut by 5 bases, the J end by 6 bases, with 14 bases between. Germline values: CDR1 SEHNR, CDR2 FQNEAQ (reference sequence).